These 27 T cell receptor beta chains were sequenced from one sample in a study of beta chain features in type 1 diabetes. Study-wide findings and caveats: Type 1 diabetes patients had moderately but significantly shorter TCRB CDR3s in all four CD4+ subsets.

The entirety of the isolated RNA underwent reverse transcription, so expressed TCRB transcripts were sequenced. The method was immunoSEQ multiplex PCR; TCRdb's version includes in-frame clones alone and lacks a portion of them. Seen here are 95,000 to 150,000 clones, less than 20% observed once, and the top ten hold roughly 2.5%. No antigen is known for these receptors. The sample was central memory CD4+ T cells from blood. These receptors came from a man aged 25-45 years with type 1 diabetes.

This clone was picked up many times. The chain joins TRBV7-2 to TRBJ2-3; TRBD2 aligns across 9 bases. CDR3 length equals 15 residues. The V and J ends lost 5 bases and 2 bases, in that order; junction bases with no gene match: 5. The germline V gene encodes CDR1 SGHTA and CDR2 FQGNSA. CDR3 DNA sequence: TGTGCCAGCAGCCATAGCGGGGGTAACACAGATACGCAGTATTTT. It translates to CASSHSGGNTDTQYF.

This clone appeared a few times. A much larger clone differs by one base, so this may be a read error. V gene TRBV5-6 combines with J gene TRBJ2-7; D unresolved. The germline V gene encodes CDR1 SGHDT and CDR2 YYEEEE. The CDR3 totals 12 residues. V was clipped by 2 bases and J by 0 bases, with 3 bases between them. CDR3 nucleotide sequence: TGTGCCAGCAGCTTAAACTCCTACGAGCAGTACTTC. As protein: CASSLNSYEQYF.

This clone was detected a few times. This chain uses TRBV30 with TRBJ2-7, with D perhaps matching TRBD1 (6 bases). Germline V gene data show CDR1 as GTSNPN and CDR2 as SVGIG (reference sequence). The CDR3 has 12 residues. Trimming removed 8 bases at V and 4 bases at J, with 15 bases between. CDR3 residues: CALGRGYYEQYF. The CDR3 DNA is TGTGCCCTGGGCAGGGGATATTACGAGCAGTACTTC.

At least ten counts were recorded for this clone. The chain is built from TRBV14 and TRBJ1-3; D unclear. This CDR3 spans 14 amino acids. Trimming removed 0 bases at V and 0 bases at J, with 3 bases between. The V gene's germline CDR1 is SGHDN and CDR2 FVKESK. This chain's CDR3 is CASSQDSSGNTIYF. The DNA for the CDR3 is TGTGCCAGCAGCCAAGACAGCTCTGGAAACACCATATATTTT.

In this sample, this clone turned up a few times. CDR3 nucleotide sequence: TGTGCCAGCAGCGACTACGGACAGAAAAGGAAGGGCTACACCTTC. Translation gives CASSDYGQKRKGYTF. J is TRBJ1-2 and V is TRBV5-4; tentatively, D is TRBD1 (6 bases). The germline gives CDR1 SGHNT, CDR2 YYREEE (reference sequence). The CDR3 is 15 residues long. V lost 4 bases to trimming and J lost 8 bases, with 21 bases between them.

The chain joins TRBV7-9 to TRBJ2-1; D is possibly TRBD1 (5 bases). Germline CDR1 reads SEHNR; CDR2 reads FQNEAQ (reference sequence). The CDR3 runs 15 residues. V was cut by 5 bases and J by 0 bases, with 11 bases left in between. The CDR3 spells CASSPGQGSYNEQFF. CDR3 coding DNA: TGTGCCAGCAGCCCCGGCCAGGGCTCCTACAATGAGCAGTTCTTC.

This chain joins TRBV9 and TRBJ1-2; no firm D call. The CDR3 consists of 15 residues. V lost 0 bases to trimming and J lost 3 bases, with 12 bases between them. The V gene's germline CDR1 is SGDLS and CDR2 YYNGEE. The CDR3 bases are TGTGCCAGCAGCGTAGCTGCACACTCGGACTATGGCTACACCTTC. Protein: CASSVAAHSDYGYTF.

This clone showed up just a few times. The chain combines TRBV10-3 with TRBJ1-3; D is undetermined. There are 13 residues in the CDR3. Per the germline V gene, CDR1 is ENHRY and CDR2 is SYGVKD. The V gene lost 7 bases and the J gene lost 0 bases, with 7 bases spanning the gap. CDR3 in amino acids: CAITAGSGNTIYF. The CDR3 nucleotides read TGTGCCATCACTGCAGGCTCTGGAAACACCATATATTTT.

V usage is TRBV5-1 and J usage is TRBJ2-4; the D is unclear. Trimming took off 2 bases at V and 3 bases at J, with 6 bases between the two ends. CDR1 and CDR2 from the germline V gene are SGHRS and YFSETQ. The CDR3 spans 13 residues. The CDR3 bases are TGCGCCAGCAGCTTCAGCGTCAAAAACATTCAGTACTTC. This translates into CASSFSVKNIQYF.

Concerning this clone: Compared with germline, one end of the junction differs, possibly owing to a read error. This rearrangement joins TRBV7-9 to TRBJ2-3; weak D call: TRBD2 (6 bases). The CDR3 length is 12 residues. Looked up from germline, CDR1 is SEHNR and CDR2 is FQNEAQ (reference sequence). CDR3 DNA: TGCTCCTGGGGGGTTACCACAGATACGCAGTATTTT. This codes for CSWGVTTDTQYF.

In its sample, this clone was seen a few times. J is TRBJ2-2 and V is TRBV9; 7 positions match TRBD2. Germline loops: CDR1 SGDLS, CDR2 YYNGEE. V shed 2 bases and J 6 bases; nucleotides not matched to a gene: 7. The CDR3 runs to 15 residues. DNA for the CDR3: TGTGCCAGCAGCGTTACTAGCGCAGCTCCCGGGGAGCTGTTTTTT. It codes for CASSVTSAAPGELFF.

This clone was picked up a small number of times. This sequence joins TRBV19 and TRBJ1-5; 7 bases are shared with TRBD1. CDR3 length: 17 residues. V shed 5 bases and J 0 bases; nucleotides not matched to a gene: 10. Looked up from germline, CDR1 is LNHDA and CDR2 is SQIVND (reference sequence). The CDR3 sequence: CASSGQEGMYSNQPQHF. The DNA of the CDR3 is TGTGCCAGTAGTGGACAGGAGGGGATGTATAGCAATCAGCCCCAGCATTTT.

In its sample, this clone was seen many times. The rearrangement joins TRBV5-1 to TRBJ1-2; TRBD1 is a possible D gene (5 bases). CDR3 length: 14 amino acids. Germline lookup yields CDR1 SGHRS and CDR2 YFSETQ. V was trimmed by 4 bases and J by 8 bases, leaving 18 bases between them. CDR3 in amino acids: CASSREGPLEGYTF. The CDR3 DNA reads as TGCGCCAGCAGCAGAGAGGGACCCCTGGAGGGCTACACCTTC.

This clone occurred a few times. The V gene is TRBV10-3, the J gene TRBJ1-6; 9 positions match TRBD1. Per germline, CDR1 ENHRY and CDR2 SYGVKD. Trimming removed 4 bases from V and 7 bases from J; junction bases left unmatched: 2. This CDR3 spans 14 amino acids. For the CDR3, the DNA is TGTGCCATCAGTGGAGGACAGGGGAATTCACCCCTCCACTTT. It codes for CAISGGQGNSPLHF.

Only a few counts were recorded for this clone. The V gene is TRBV9, the J gene TRBJ2-3; TRBD1 might be the D (6 bases). This CDR3 comprises 17 residues. V shed 2 bases and J shed 0 bases, with 16 bases lying between them. Germline assignment: CDR1 SGDLS and CDR2 YYNGEE. The CDR3 sequence: CASSVTGHLYSTDTQYF. CDR3 DNA sequence: TGTGCCAGCAGCGTTACGGGACACCTTTATAGCACAGATACGCAGTATTTT. The variable domain in full, completed from reference TRBV9 and TRBJ2-3, reads DSGVTQTPKHLITATGQRVTLRCSPRSGDLSVYWYQQSLDQGLQFLIQYYNGEERAKGNILERFSAQQFPDLHSELNLSSLELGDSALYFCASSVTGHLYSTDTQYFGPGTRLTVL.

This chain links TRBV10-3 with TRBJ2-1; D call uncertain. Germline CDR1 ENHRY, CDR2 SYGVKD. Trimming took 1 base from V and 9 from J, leaving 4 bases between them. CDR3 length: 11 residues. CDR3 protein: CAISELSEQFF. CDR3 DNA sequence: TGTGCCATCAGTGAGTTGAGTGAGCAGTTCTTC.

This clone was observed many times. V is TRBV7-2 and J is TRBJ2-1; no clear D. Trimming left V 1 base short and J 0 bases short, with 16 bases between. CDR1 SGHTA and CDR2 FQGNSA come from the germline V gene. The CDR3 loop spans 18 amino acids. CDR3 DNA: TGTGCCAGCAGCTTAGGTCCCTTAGGGTTCAGCTCCTACAATGAGCAGTTCTTC. This codes for CASSLGPLGFSSYNEQFF.

The chain combines TRBV7-2 with TRBJ2-5; 10 bases are shared with TRBD1. Germline V gene data show CDR1 as SGHTA and CDR2 as FQGNSA. V shed 5 bases and J 4 bases; nucleotides not matched to a gene: 1. The CDR3 covers 13 residues. CDR3 DNA: TGTGCCAGCAGCGGGACAGGGGCAGAGACCCAGTACTTC. Protein sequence: CASSGTGAETQYF.

The sample holds a few counts of this clone. DNA of the CDR3: TGTGCCTGGAGTGGGACAGGGAATCAGCCCCAGCATTTT. Translated: CAWSGTGNQPQHF. The V call is TRBV30, the J call TRBJ1-5, with 8 bases matching TRBD1. From germline, CDR1 is GTSNPN and CDR2 SVGIG (reference sequence). The CDR3 is 13 residues long. With V trimmed by 1 base and J by 4 bases, 0 bases remained unmatched. The whole variable domain, filled in from reference TRBV30 and TRBJ1-5, reads SQTIHQWPATLVQPVGSPLSLECTVEGTSNPNLYWYRQAAGRGLQLLFYSVGIGQISSEVPQNLSASRPQDRQFILSSKKLLLSDSGFYLCAWSGTGNQPQHFGDGTRLSIL.

This clone was seen a handful of times. V usage is TRBV9 and J usage is TRBJ1-5; D remains unclear. V was cut by 3 bases and J by 5 bases, with 12 bases left in between. Per the germline V gene, CDR1 is SGDLS and CDR2 is YYNGEE. This CDR3 comprises 14 residues. The CDR3 DNA is TGTGCCAGCAGCGCCACGGACGGATATCAGCCCCAGCATTTT. The encoded protein is CASSATDGYQPQHF.

CDR3 protein: CSVEIRVTAGVYGEQFF. DNA for the CDR3: TGCAGCGTTGAAATTCGAGTGACAGCAGGCGTCTATGGTGAGCAGTTCTTC. The V call is TRBV29-1, the J call TRBJ2-1; D might be TRBD1 (5 bases). V gave up 2 bases and J gave up 9 bases, with 26 bases separating them. Germline V CDR1 and CDR2: SQVTM, ANQGSEA. The CDR3 is 17 residues long.

The rearrangement joins TRBV4-2 to TRBJ2-2; a possible D gene is TRBD1 (5 bases). The germline V and J ends were trimmed by 3 bases and 2 bases, with 7 bases remaining between them. The CDR3 covers 14 residues. Germline V CDR1 and CDR2: LGHNA, YNFKEQ. The CDR3 DNA is TGTGCCAGCAGCCAGACAGTAAACACCGGGGAGCTGTTTTTT. Its translation: CASSQTVNTGELFF.

This clone was counted at least ten times. CDR3 amino acids: CASSSAGSYEQYF. As DNA, the CDR3 is TGTGCCAGCAGCTCAGCAGGCTCCTACGAGCAGTACTTC. This chain links TRBV7-7 with TRBJ2-7; D is unresolved. V lost 4 bases to trimming and J lost 0 bases, with 7 bases between them. The germline V gene encodes CDR1 SSHAT and CDR2 FNYEAQ (reference sequence). This CDR3 region has 13 residues.

The rearrangement uses TRBV7-2 and TRBJ2-5; 7 bases fit TRBD1. Germline V gene sequence: CDR1 SGHTA, CDR2 FQGNSA. The CDR3 sequence is 13 residues long. Trimming at V came to 6 bases and at J to 4 bases, leaving 5 bases not matched to a gene. The CDR3 protein is CASREQGSETQYF. Here the CDR3 DNA reads TGTGCCAGCAGAGAACAGGGGTCAGAGACCCAGTACTTC.

This clone showed up many times. J is TRBJ1-4 and V is TRBV10-2; unclear D gene. The CDR3 is made up of 14 amino acids. V lost 7 bases to trimming and J lost 9 bases, with 18 bases between them. Per the germline V gene, CDR1 is WSHSY and CDR2 is SAAADI. CDR3 loop: CASTGEAKGKKLFF. CDR3 in DNA: TGCGCCAGCACCGGGGAGGCGAAAGGGAAAAAACTGTTTTTT.

The V and J genes are TRBV6-5 and TRBJ1-1, with D tentatively TRBD1 (5 bases). CDR1 MNHEY and CDR2 SVGAGI come from the germline V gene. This CDR3 comprises 15 residues. The germline V and J ends were trimmed by 5 bases and 1 base, with 14 bases remaining between them. The CDR3 loop is CASSARGRSNTEAFF. The DNA for the CDR3 is TGTGCCAGCAGTGCAAGGGGAAGGTCGAACACTGAAGCTTTCTTT.

This chain links TRBV7-3 with TRBJ2-1, with D possibly matching TRBD1 (5 bases). The CDR3 sequence is 13 residues long. Trimming cost V 3 bases and J 5 bases, with 8 bases left between them. CDR1 and CDR2 from the germline V gene are SGHTA and FQGTGA. CDR3 bases: TGTGCCAGCAGCTTGAACAGGAACAATGAGCAGTTCTTC. Translated: CASSLNRNNEQFF.